Presented here are 9 T cell receptor beta chains from one specimen sequenced in a study of blood T cell repertoires in COVID-19. Profiled with immunoSEQ multiplex PCR; TCRdb holds only in-frame clones, not every one. The top ten clones hold approximately 8% of a sample with almost 200,000 clones, roughly 90% of them seen once. Sequencing used PBMCs or T cells enriched from blood (not recorded which). Receptors were obtained from a woman aged 18-30 years who had recovered from COVID-19.

The rearrangement joins TRBV11-2 to TRBJ1-2; D remains unclear. This CDR3 spans 14 amino acids. V shed 1 base and J shed 8 bases, with 14 bases lying between them. Germline V gene data show CDR1 as SGHAT and CDR2 as FQNNGV. DNA of the CDR3: TGTGCCAGCAGCTTAGGTCCTTCGGGAAGAGGCTACACCTTC. It translates to CASSLGPSGRGYTF.

The J gene is TRBJ1-3, the V gene TRBV5-5; 9 bases agree with TRBD1. J lost 4 bases, V lost 4 bases, and 6 bases had no gene match. Germline-derived CDR1 and CDR2 are SGHKS and YYEKEE (reference sequence). CDR3 size: 15 residues. The CDR3 sequence is CASSVGQGAGNTIYF. The CDR3 DNA sequence: TGTGCCAGCAGCGTGGGACAGGGAGCCGGAAACACCATATATTTT.

V is TRBV7-9 and J is TRBJ2-7, with a tentative D call TRBD1 (5 bases). V shed 9 bases and J shed 4 bases, with 22 bases lying between them. Looked up from germline, CDR1 is SEHNR and CDR2 is FQNEAQ (reference sequence). This CDR3 comprises 15 residues. As DNA, the CDR3 is TGTGCCAGTCGACCAAACGGGCAGGGTTTTTACGAGCAGTACTTC. Encoded protein: CASRPNGQGFYEQYF.

This clone was seen once. This chain uses TRBV25-1 with TRBJ1-4; no clear D gene. This CDR3 is built from 15 residues. Germline lookup yields CDR1 MGHDK and CDR2 SYGVNS. Trimming pared 7 bases from V and 0 bases from J, leaving 12 bases between. The CDR3 sequence: CASTDSITTNEKLFF. The CDR3 nucleotides are TGTGCCAGCACCGACTCGATTACAACTAATGAAAAACTGTTTTTT.

This clone was counted between two and nine times. The chain couples TRBV9 to TRBJ1-1; D is uncertain. The CDR3 extends over 15 amino acids. Trimming took off 4 bases at V and 3 bases at J, with 16 bases between the two ends. Germline V gene lookup returns CDR1 SGDLS and CDR2 YYNGEE. CDR3 in amino acids: CASSPRSPSYTEAFF. The CDR3 DNA sequence: TGTGCCAGCAGCCCCCGGTCGCCGAGTTACACTGAAGCTTTCTTT.

The chain recombines TRBV11-3 with TRBJ2-2; D remains unclear. CDR3 size: 15 residues. The V end was cut by 5 bases, the J end by 1 base, with 11 bases between. Germline V CDR1 and CDR2: SGHNT, YENEEA. For the CDR3, the DNA is TGTGCCAGCAGCCCTAGTCCGGGGAACACCGGGGAGCTGTTTTTT. This codes for CASSPSPGNTGELFF.

The V call is TRBV5-1, the J call TRBJ1-2; TRBD1 matches 8 bases. This CDR3 has 13 residues. Trimming cost V 4 bases and J 8 bases; bases outside gene matches: 7. Germline V gene lookup returns CDR1 SGHRS and CDR2 YFSETQ. CDR3 residues: CASSATGVRGYTF. The DNA of the CDR3 is TGCGCCAGCAGCGCGACAGGGGTACGGGGCTACACCTTC.

The chain couples TRBV2 to TRBJ2-7; maybe TRBD1 (6 bases). CDR1 and CDR2 from the germline V gene are SNHLY and FYNNEI. CDR3 length equals 14 residues. V shed 4 bases and J shed 6 bases, with 16 bases lying between them. This CDR3 reads CASSATGHRTEQYF. DNA for the CDR3: TGTGCCAGCAGTGCGACGGGACATCGTACCGAGCAGTACTTC.

This sequence joins TRBV5-1 and TRBJ1-2, with D perhaps matching TRBD1 (5 bases). The CDR3 is made up of 12 amino acids. V was shortened by 0 bases and J by 8 bases, with 8 bases between the two germline ends. Germline V gene data show CDR1 as SGHRS and CDR2 as YFSETQ. The CDR3 loop reads CASSLDRFGYTF. The CDR3 coding sequence is TGCGCCAGCAGCTTGGACAGGTTCGGCTACACCTTC.